One and the same sample provided the 23 T cell receptor beta chains below, sequenced in a study of PD-1 blockade in classical Hodgkin lymphoma. Method: immunoSEQ multiplex PCR; TCRdb's copy keeps in-frame clones and lacks some. Of about 64,000 clones in the sample, 75% to 95% were seen once. Noted time point: cycle 4 day 1 (C4D1), after five to seven weeks of nivolumab. Patients all relapsed after autologous stem cell transplantation, and there was variation in brentuximab vedotin exposure. The sequencing here drew on peripheral blood mononuclear cells (PBMCs), taken before the fourth cycle of nivolumab. The source is a human donor with classical Hodgkin lymphoma.

Turning to this clone: The sample carries other DNA sequences with the same CDR3. The rearrangement uses TRBV6-5 and TRBJ1-1; 8 bases are shared with TRBD1. The CDR3 totals 14 residues. Germline CDR1 reads MNHEY; CDR2 reads SVGAGI. V trimming: 2 bases; J trimming: 4 bases; junction bases outside the gene matches: 3. As DNA, the CDR3 is TGTGCCAGCAGTTACAGTCAGGGGGCCACTGAAGCTTTCTTT. It yields the protein CASSYSQGATEAFF.

About this clone itself: At one of its ends the junction is not consistent with the germline gene, which may arise from a read error. CDR3 protein: CASSPRPPGLHFYNEQFF. DNA for the CDR3: TGTGCTAGCAGCCCCCGCCCTCCGGGACTTCATTTTTACAATGAGCAGTTCTTC. The chain recombines TRBV7-7 with TRBJ2-1; maybe TRBD2 (6 bases). The CDR3 runs to 18 residues. Germline V lookup: CDR1 SSHAT, CDR2 FNYEAQ (reference sequence). The whole variable domain, filled in from reference TRBV7-7 and TRBJ2-1, reads GAGVSQSPRYKVTKRGQDVTLRCDPISSHATLYWYQQALGQGPEFLTYFNYEAQPDKSGLPSDRFSAERPEGSISTLTIQRTEQRDSAMYRCASSPRPPGLHFYNEQFFGPGTRLTVL.

Sample share makes this clone medium-sized. The chain carries TRBV12-5 and TRBJ2-2; D possibly matches TRBD1 or TRBD2 (6 bases each). Germline V gives CDR1 LGHNT, CDR2 FRNRAP. Trimming removed 7 bases at V and 4 bases at J, with 16 bases between. The CDR3 has 15 residues. CDR3 bases: TGTGCTAGTGCCATAGGGGGGACGGGCACCGGGGAGCTGTTTTTT. Protein product: CASAIGGTGTGELFF. The complete variable domain, with remaining parts taken from reference TRBV12-5 and TRBJ2-2, reads DARVTQTPRHKVTEMGQEVTMRCQPILGHNTVFWYRQTMMQGLELLAYFRNRAPLDDSGMPKDRFSAEMPDATLATLKIQPSEPRDSAVYFCASAIGGTGTGELFFGEGSRLTVL.

V gene TRBV19 combines with J gene TRBJ1-4; D gene ambiguous. CDR1 and CDR2 (germline): LNHDA, SQIVND (reference sequence). The CDR3 consists of 14 residues. V was pared by 5 bases and J by 0 bases, with 7 bases between. The CDR3 here is CASSGPATNEKLFF. Here the CDR3 DNA reads TGTGCCAGTAGTGGACCAGCAACTAATGAAAAACTGTTTTTT.

This sequence joins TRBV18 and TRBJ1-2; D perhaps matches TRBD1 (6 bases). The CDR3 runs to 15 residues. Germline V gene sequence: CDR1 KGHSH, CDR2 LQKENI. V was clipped by 2 bases and J by 4 bases, with 14 bases between them. CDR3 sequence reads: CASSPSTPGVYGYTF. The CDR3 DNA reads TGTGCCAGCTCACCATCAACCCCAGGGGTCTATGGCTACACCTTC.

The gene calls are TRBV5-5 and TRBJ2-1, with D perhaps matching TRBD1 or TRBD2 (7 bases each). The CDR3 consists of 14 residues. CDR1 is SGHKS, CDR2 YYEKEE, per germline (reference sequence). Trimming stripped 2 bases from V and 4 bases from J, with 10 bases between. Written as DNA, the CDR3 is TGTGCCAGCAGCTTCAGGGGGGGTTACAATGAGCAGTTCTTC. Protein: CASSFRGGYNEQFF.

This sequence joins TRBV6-5 and TRBJ2-3; no clear D. Per the germline V gene, CDR1 is MNHEY and CDR2 is SVGAGI. The CDR3 is 14 amino acids. The V end lost 2 bases, the J end lost 2 bases, and 8 bases lay between the germline ends. The CDR3 sequence: CASSYARLTDTQYF. The DNA of the CDR3 is TGTGCCAGCAGTTACGCTCGCCTCACAGATACGCAGTATTTT.

The V call is TRBV11-2, the J call TRBJ2-7, with a possible D match to TRBD1 (6 bases). V lost 4 bases and J lost 4, with 14 bases in between. Germline V gene sequence: CDR1 SGHAT, CDR2 FQNNGV. The CDR3 contains 14 residues. CDR3 region: CASSSNTGLYEQYF. In DNA, the CDR3 is TGTGCCAGCAGCTCAAATACAGGGCTTTACGAGCAGTACTTC.

The V and J genes are TRBV6-5 and TRBJ1-6; possible D gene TRBD1, 6 bases. The V gene's germline CDR1 is MNHEY and CDR2 SVGAGI. Trimming shortened V by 11 bases and J by 5 bases, and 13 bases separated the two germline ends. This CDR3 contains 13 residues. For the CDR3, the DNA is TGTGCCGGGGGCGCGGGGGATAATTCACCCCTCCACTTT. This translates into CAGGAGDNSPLHF.

V gene TRBV19 combines with J gene TRBJ2-6; tentatively, D is TRBD2 (6 bases). Looked up from germline, CDR1 is LNHDA and CDR2 is SQIVND (reference sequence). V was clipped by 7 bases and J by 10 bases, with 14 bases between them. CDR3 length: 13 amino acids. The chain's CDR3 is CASNENGRNVLTF. CDR3 sequence (DNA): TGTGCCAGTAATGAAAATGGGAGGAACGTCCTGACTTTC. Full variable domain (missing parts from reference TRBV19 and TRBJ2-6): DGGITQSPKYLFRKEGQNVTLSCEQNLNHDAMYWYRQDPGQGLRLIYYSQIVNDFQKGDIAEGYSVSREKKESFPLTVTSAQKNPTAFYLCASNENGRNVLTFGAGSRLTVL.

This clone was seen only once. Here the CDR3 DNA reads TGTGCCTGGAGTGTACTGGCCCATACGGAGCCCCAGCATTTT. Amino acid sequence: CAWSVLAHTEPQHF. This chain uses TRBV30 with TRBJ1-5; D is ambiguous. The CDR3 has 14 residues. Looked up from germline, CDR1 is GTSNPN and CDR2 is SVGIG (reference sequence). V lost 0 bases, J lost 8 bases, and 14 bases lay in between. The full variable domain, rest sourced from reference TRBV30 and TRBJ1-5, is SQTIHQWPATLVQPVGSPLSLECTVEGTSNPNLYWYRQAAGRGLQLLFYSVGIGQISSEVPQNLSASRPQDRQFILSSKKLLLSDSGFYLCAWSVLAHTEPQHFGDGTRLSIL.

The CDR3 spells CASSTPTGDQPQHF. CDR3 coding DNA: TGTGCCAGCAGTACCCCGACAGGGGATCAGCCCCAGCATTTT. The rearrangement uses TRBV6-5 and TRBJ1-5, with 8 bases that match TRBD1. The CDR3 has 14 amino acids. With 5 bases clipped from V and 5 bases from J, the junction kept 5 bases outside the gene matches. Germline V gene sequence: CDR1 MNHEY, CDR2 SVGAGI.

This chain links TRBV2 with TRBJ1-6, with 8 bases identical to TRBD1. Germline CDR1 SNHLY, CDR2 FYNNEI. V trimming: 5 bases; J trimming: 5 bases; junction bases outside the gene matches: 11. This CDR3 contains 17 residues. In nucleotides, the CDR3 is TGTGCCAGCAGTAGTCTTCCGTGGACAGGGAATAATTCACCCCTCCACTTT. Amino acid sequence: CASSSLPWTGNNSPLHF.

The chain carries TRBV27 and TRBJ1-1; D is possibly TRBD1 (5 bases). This CDR3 is 17 amino acids long. Trimming removed 0 bases from V and 3 bases from J, with 17 bases in between. The germline gives CDR1 MNHEY, CDR2 SMNVEV (reference sequence). CDR3 region: CASSLSGTIYQDTEAFF. In DNA, the CDR3 is TGTGCCAGCAGTTTATCGGGGACCATCTATCAGGACACTGAAGCTTTCTTT.

The chain combines TRBV19 with TRBJ1-5; D remains unclear. V lost 3 bases, J lost 2 bases, and 8 bases lay in between. The germline V gene has CDR1 LNHDA and CDR2 SQIVND (reference sequence). CDR3 length: 14 residues. CDR3: CASSIWGGNQPQHF. The CDR3 nucleotides are TGTGCCAGTAGTATTTGGGGTGGCAATCAGCCCCAGCATTTT.

The chain joins TRBV7-2 to TRBJ1-4; a weak D match, TRBD1 (5 bases). The CDR3 is 16 residues long. V was pared by 4 bases and J by 0 bases, with 12 bases between. In germline, CDR1 is SGHTA, CDR2 FQGNSA. CDR3 sequence: CASSSPPGATNEKLFF. In DNA form, the CDR3 reads TGTGCCAGCAGCTCACCCCCGGGGGCAACTAATGAAAAACTGTTTTTT.

The genes are TRBV7-6 and TRBJ2-7, with TRBD1 matching over 7 bases. The germline gives CDR1 SGHVS, CDR2 FNYEAQ. The CDR3 is 15 residues long. The V and J ends lost 1 base and 3 bases, in that order; junction bases with no gene match: 6. CDR3 sequence reads: CASSLGQGVGYEQYF. Written as DNA, the CDR3 is TGTGCCAGCAGCTTAGGGCAGGGGGTTGGCTACGAGCAGTACTTC.

This chain links TRBV7-9 with TRBJ1-1; D is unclear. Trimming left V 6 bases short and J 0 bases short, with 5 bases between. CDR1 is SEHNR and CDR2 is FQNEAQ in the germline V gene (reference sequence). This CDR3 comprises 12 residues. The CDR3, as DNA: TGTGCCAGCAGGAAGTTGAACACTGAAGCTTTCTTT. Amino acids: CASRKLNTEAFF.

V and J are TRBV4-1 and TRBJ1-3; no definite D call. With 0 bases removed from V and 5 bases from J, the gap between germline ends came to 14 bases. This CDR3 region has 16 residues. Germline CDR1 MGHRA, CDR2 YSYEKL. CDR3 protein: CASSQEDSTPRNTIYF. The CDR3 nucleotides read TGCGCCAGCAGCCAAGAGGACTCTACCCCCAGAAACACCATATATTTT.

The gene calls are TRBV5-4 and TRBJ1-4, with 7 bases identical to TRBD1. This CDR3 region has 13 residues. Looked up from germline, CDR1 is SGHNT and CDR2 is YYREEE (reference sequence). The J segment lost 9 bases and the V segment lost 4 bases, leaving 6 bases of the junction unmatched. Here the CDR3 reads CASSPPGQKKLFF. DNA of the CDR3: TGTGCCAGCAGCCCCCCGGGACAGAAAAAACTGTTTTTT.

The chain employs TRBV10-3 and TRBJ1-4; D ambiguous. V shed 6 bases and J shed 0 bases, with 8 bases lying between them. This CDR3 contains 14 residues. Germline V lookup: CDR1 ENHRY, CDR2 SYGVKD. The CDR3 loop reads CAISPDPTNEKLFF. CDR3 nucleotide sequence: TGTGCCATCAGCCCAGATCCAACTAATGAAAAACTGTTTTTT.

A few counts support this clone. This sequence joins TRBV30 and TRBJ2-1, with 11 bases aligning to TRBD1. Germline V lookup: CDR1 GTSNPN, CDR2 SVGIG (reference sequence). The CDR3 runs 15 residues. After removal of 2 bases from V and 6 bases from J, the junction contained 6 bases not matched to a gene. CDR3 in DNA: TGTGCCTGGAGTTTGGGACAGGGGGTTCGCAATGAGCAGTTCTTC. Translated, it gives CAWSLGQGVRNEQFF.

The chain is built from TRBV5-1 and TRBJ1-4, with TRBD1 matching over 9 bases. The germline gives CDR1 SGHRS, CDR2 YFSETQ. V trimming: 0 bases; J trimming: 7 bases; junction bases outside the gene matches: 13. The CDR3 runs to 18 residues. CDR3 loop: CASSLGYSPGQGSEKLFF. The CDR3 DNA reads TGCGCCAGCAGCTTGGGCTACAGCCCGGGACAGGGAAGTGAAAAACTGTTTTTT.